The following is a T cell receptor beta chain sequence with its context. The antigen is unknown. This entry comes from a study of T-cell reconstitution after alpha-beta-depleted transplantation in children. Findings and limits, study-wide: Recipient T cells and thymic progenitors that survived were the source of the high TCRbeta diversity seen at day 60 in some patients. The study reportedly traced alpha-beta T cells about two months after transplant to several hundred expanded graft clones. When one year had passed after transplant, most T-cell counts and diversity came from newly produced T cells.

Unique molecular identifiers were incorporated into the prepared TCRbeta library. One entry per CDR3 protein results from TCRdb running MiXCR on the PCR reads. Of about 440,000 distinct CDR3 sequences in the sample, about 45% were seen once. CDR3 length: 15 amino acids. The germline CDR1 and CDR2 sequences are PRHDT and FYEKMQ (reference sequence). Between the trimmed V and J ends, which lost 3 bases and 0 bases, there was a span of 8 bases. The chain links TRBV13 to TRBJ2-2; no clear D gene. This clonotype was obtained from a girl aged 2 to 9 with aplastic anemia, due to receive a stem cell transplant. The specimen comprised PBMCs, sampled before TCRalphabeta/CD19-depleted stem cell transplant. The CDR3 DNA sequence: TGTGCCAGCAGCTTGAACGGCGCGAACACCGGGGAGCTGTTTTTT. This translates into CASSLNGANTGELFF.